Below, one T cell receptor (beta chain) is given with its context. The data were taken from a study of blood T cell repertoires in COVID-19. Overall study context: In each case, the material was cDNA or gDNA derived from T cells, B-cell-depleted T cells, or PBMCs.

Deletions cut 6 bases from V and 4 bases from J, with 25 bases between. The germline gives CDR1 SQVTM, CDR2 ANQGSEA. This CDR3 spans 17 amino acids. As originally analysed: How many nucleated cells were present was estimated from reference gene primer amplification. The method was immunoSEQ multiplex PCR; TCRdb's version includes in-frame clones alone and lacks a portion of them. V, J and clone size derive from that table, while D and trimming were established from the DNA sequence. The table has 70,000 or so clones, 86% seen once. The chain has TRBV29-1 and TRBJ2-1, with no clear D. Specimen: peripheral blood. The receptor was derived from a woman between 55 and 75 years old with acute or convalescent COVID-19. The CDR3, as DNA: TGCAGCGTGTGGGTCGAAGAAATTGGCCGGAGATACAATGAGCAGTTCTTC. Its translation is CSVWVEEIGRRYNEQFF.